Each of the 26 T cell receptor beta chains below was sequenced from the same sample in a study of blood T cell repertoires in COVID-19. Clones were read by immunoSEQ multiplex PCR, and TCRdb kept only the in-frame ones, dropping some. In the table there are 15,000 to 20,000 clones, approximately 90% of which are singletons. The sample comprised peripheral blood. The origin of the receptors is a man between 60 and 70 years old with active COVID-19.

This chain uses TRBV4-2 with TRBJ1-5; 7 bases fit TRBD1. This CDR3 spans 15 amino acids. V dropped 2 bases and J dropped 4; count of bases not matched to a gene: 5. Per the germline V gene, CDR1 is LGHNA and CDR2 is YNFKEQ. CDR3 protein: CASSQPGQWNQPQHF. DNA of the CDR3: TGTGCCAGCAGCCAACCGGGACAGTGGAATCAGCCCCAGCATTTT.

The rearrangement uses TRBV5-1 and TRBJ1-6, with 7 bases matching TRBD1. This CDR3 contains 18 residues. Trimming at V came to 0 bases and at J to 2 bases, leaving 8 bases not matched to a gene. Germline values: CDR1 SGHRS, CDR2 YFSETQ. The CDR3 nucleotides are TGCGCCAGCAGCTTGGGCGAGACAGGGATCACCTATAATTCACCCCTCCACTTT. Translated: CASSLGETGITYNSPLHF.

V and J are TRBV3-1 (or the pseudogene TRBV3-2) and TRBJ1-2; 8 nucleotides align to TRBD1. The CDR3 runs to 15 residues. Germline-derived CDR1 and CDR2 are LGHDT and YNNKEL (reference sequence). V lost 5 bases to trimming and J lost 4 bases; unmatched junction nucleotides: 9. The CDR3 is CASSTTPGQAYGYTF. CDR3 coding DNA: TGTGCCAGCAGCACAACTCCGGGACAGGCCTATGGCTACACCTTC.

This chain connects TRBV4-1 to TRBJ2-7; TRBD2 aligns across 10 bases. The germline V gene has CDR1 MGHRA and CDR2 YSYEKL. The CDR3 runs 17 residues. The V segment lost 1 base and the J segment 2 bases; nucleotides outside the gene matches: 8. This CDR3 reads CASSQGALLAGTYEQYF. The CDR3, as DNA: TGCGCCAGCAGCCAAGGAGCGCTACTAGCGGGGACCTACGAGCAGTACTTC.

This chain connects TRBV4-1 to TRBJ1-1; D not certain. Trimming took 1 base from V and 0 from J, leaving 12 bases between them. Germline CDR1 reads MGHRA; CDR2 reads YSYEKL. The CDR3 runs to 16 residues. CDR3 amino acids: CASSQGPGAMNTEAFF. In DNA form, the CDR3 reads TGCGCCAGCAGCCAAGGGCCGGGAGCAATGAACACTGAAGCTTTCTTT.

The chain employs TRBV5-6 and TRBJ1-6; D is perhaps TRBD1 (5 bases). The V gene lost 4 bases and the J gene lost 10 bases, with 18 bases spanning the gap. Per the germline V gene, CDR1 is SGHDT and CDR2 is YYEEEE. This CDR3 comprises 15 residues. CDR3 sequence (DNA): TGTGCCAGCAGCGTTCAGGGTCTCCGGGGGTCACCCCTCCACTTT. Protein sequence: CASSVQGLRGSPLHF.

The V and J genes are TRBV14 and TRBJ2-5; the D gene is possibly TRBD2 (6 bases). Germline CDR1 and CDR2: SGHDN and FVKESK. This CDR3 region has 14 residues. V was cut by 4 bases and J by 2 bases, with 11 bases left in between. The CDR3: CASSRGTLQETQYF. For the CDR3, the DNA is TGTGCCAGCAGCCGTGGGACTCTGCAAGAGACCCAGTACTTC.

This chain uses TRBV9 with TRBJ1-1; 9 positions agree with TRBD1. V shed 3 bases, J shed 5 bases, and the junction held 5 bases outside the gene matches. The CDR3 consists of 14 residues. Germline V lookup: CDR1 SGDLS, CDR2 YYNGEE. The CDR3: CASSEGTGRTEAFF. The DNA of the CDR3 is TGTGCCAGCAGCGAAGGGACAGGGCGGACTGAAGCTTTCTTT.

V gene TRBV5-8 combines with J gene TRBJ1-5; no reliable D call. The V end lost 4 bases, the J end lost 0 bases, and 11 bases lay between the germline ends. The V gene's germline CDR1 is SGHTS and CDR2 YDEGEE. The length of the CDR3 is 15 residues. The CDR3: CASSRGVSSNQPQHF. Here the CDR3 DNA reads TGTGCCAGCAGCCGCGGGGTTTCTAGCAATCAGCCCCAGCATTTT. The entire variable domain, with the rest obtained from reference TRBV5-8 and TRBJ1-5, is as follows: EAGVTQSPTHLIKTRGQQATLRCSPISGHTSVYWYQQALGLGLQFLLWYDEGEERNRGNFPPRFSGRQFPNYSSELNVNALELEDSALYLCASSRGVSSNQPQHFGDGTRLSIL.

This clone has a handful of counts. The rearrangement joins TRBV25-1 to TRBJ1-4; a possible D gene is TRBD1 (6 bases). Trimming took 5 bases from V and 4 from J, leaving 11 bases between them. The germline V gene has CDR1 MGHDK and CDR2 SYGVNS. The CDR3 extends over 14 amino acids. CDR3 nucleotide sequence: TGTGCCAGCAGTCAACAGGGCTTTAATGAAAAACTGTTTTTT. Translated: CASSQQGFNEKLFF.

This chain uses TRBV4-1 with TRBJ2-3; D possibly corresponds to TRBD1 (6 bases). Per the germline V gene, CDR1 is MGHRA and CDR2 is YSYEKL. This CDR3 has 19 residues. Between the trimmed V and J ends, which lost 0 bases and 2 bases, there was a span of 21 bases. The CDR3 nucleotides read TGCGCCAGCAGCCAAGACCGTGTCAGGGGACGGAAATACACAGATACGCAGTATTTT. Translated: CASSQDRVRGRKYTDTQYF.

The rearrangement joins TRBV7-9 to TRBJ2-7; possible D gene TRBD1, 6 bases. Deletions cut 1 base from V and 3 bases from J, with 19 bases between. This CDR3 contains 17 residues. Germline lookup yields CDR1 SEHNR and CDR2 FQNEAQ (reference sequence). CDR3 in amino acids: CASSLEGMGHDYYEQYV. CDR3 DNA: TGTGCCAGCAGCTTAGAGGGGATGGGACACGACTACTACGAGCAGTACGTC.

The V call is TRBV5-1, the J call TRBJ2-5; D is perhaps TRBD1 (6 bases). Germline V gives CDR1 SGHRS, CDR2 YFSETQ. V was cut by 7 bases and J by 4 bases, with 14 bases left in between. The CDR3 is made up of 13 amino acids. The CDR3 coding sequence is TGCGCCAGCCAAAGGGGGTCTGGAGAGACCCAGTACTTC. Translation gives CASQRGSGETQYF. Full variable domain (rest looked up from reference TRBV5-1 and TRBJ2-5): KAGVTQTPRYLIKTRGQQVTLSCSPISGHRSVSWYQQTPGQGLQFLFEYFSETQRNKGNFPGRFSGRQFSNSRSEMNVSTLELGDSALYLCASQRGSGETQYFGPGTRLLVL.

The V gene is TRBV24-1, the J gene TRBJ1-5; possible D gene TRBD1, 6 bases. The CDR3 has 11 residues. The germline V gene encodes CDR1 KGHDR and CDR2 SFDVKD. V lost 4 bases and J 15 bases, leaving 12 bases between the germline ends. The CDR3, as DNA: TGTGCCACCAGTGAGGGACACTCGCTGCATTTT. Its protein is CATSEGHSLHF.

CDR3 nucleotide sequence: TGTGCCAGCAGCTTGGCCGGACAGGCTGAAGCTTTCTTT. Its translation: CASSLAGQAEAFF. The chain combines TRBV5-4 with TRBJ1-1, with 7 bases matching TRBD1. V trimming: 0 bases; J trimming: 6 bases; junction bases outside the gene matches: 2. The CDR3 runs 13 residues. In germline, CDR1 is SGHNT, CDR2 YYREEE (reference sequence).

J is TRBJ1-2 and V is TRBV6-6, with 12 bases lining up with TRBD1. Germline V CDR1 and CDR2: MNHNY, SVGAGI (reference sequence). Trimming removed 4 bases from V and 6 bases from J; junction bases left unmatched: 9. CDR3 size: 16 residues. The CDR3 reads CASSWAGGQGADGYTF. CDR3 sequence (DNA): TGTGCCAGCAGTTGGGCGGGGGGACAGGGGGCTGATGGCTACACCTTC.

This rearrangement joins TRBV7-3 to TRBJ1-3; unclear D gene. Germline V gene sequence: CDR1 SGHTA, CDR2 FQGTGA. This CDR3 region has 13 residues. The CDR3 DNA sequence: TGTGTACCGGGAGGGAACTCTGGAAACACCATATATTTT. This encodes CVPGGNSGNTIYF.

This rearrangement joins TRBV19 to TRBJ1-2; D may be TRBD1 (6 bases). CDR1 LNHDA and CDR2 SQIVND come from the germline V gene (reference sequence). The CDR3 is 11 amino acids. V lost 11 bases and J 4 bases, leaving 11 bases between the germline ends. The chain's CDR3 is CAGQTGYGYTF. DNA of the CDR3: TGTGCCGGCCAGACAGGCTATGGCTACACCTTC.

The rearrangement links TRBV5-1 to TRBJ1-5; 7 bases line up with TRBD1. The length of the CDR3 is 14 residues. The germline V gene has CDR1 SGHRS and CDR2 YFSETQ. V lost 4 bases and J lost 3; bases outside the gene matches: 4. The CDR3, as DNA: TGCGCCAGCAGCCCGGGGACAGTCAATCAGCCCCAGCATTTT. It codes for CASSPGTVNQPQHF. Full variable domain (outside the CDR3, taken from reference TRBV5-1 and TRBJ1-5): KAGVTQTPRYLIKTRGQQVTLSCSPISGHRSVSWYQQTPGQGLQFLFEYFSETQRNKGNFPGRFSGRQFSNSRSEMNVSTLELGDSALYLCASSPGTVNQPQHFGDGTRLSIL.

The V call is TRBV14, the J call TRBJ2-2, with D possibly TRBD2 on 7 matching bases. Trimming took 4 bases from V and 6 from J, leaving 15 bases between them. This CDR3 has 15 residues. Germline V CDR1 and CDR2: SGHDN, FVKESK. CDR3 coding DNA: TGTGCCAGCAGCCCCTTGGGGGGGGGCTCCGGGGAGCTGTTTTTT. It specifies CASSPLGGGSGELFF.

The chain links TRBV3-1 (or the pseudogene TRBV3-2) to TRBJ2-1; D is unclear. Looked up from germline, CDR1 is LGHDT and CDR2 is YNNKEL (reference sequence). This CDR3 comprises 15 residues. Trimming removed 1 base at V and 5 bases at J, with 12 bases between. The CDR3 loop reads CASSQVFRLDNEQFF. CDR3 bases: TGTGCCAGCAGCCAAGTTTTCAGGTTGGACAATGAGCAGTTCTTC.

V gene TRBV5-5 combines with J gene TRBJ2-5, with D possibly TRBD2 on 5 matching bases. Per the germline V gene, CDR1 is SGHKS and CDR2 is YYEKEE (reference sequence). The CDR3 is 16 amino acids. V lost 3 bases, J lost 2 bases, and 17 bases lay in between. The CDR3 nucleotides read TGTGCCAGCAGCTCTTGGGGTTCGGGGAAGCAAGAGACCCAGTACTTC. Translated: CASSSWGSGKQETQYF.

This chain joins TRBV18 and TRBJ2-3, with D maybe TRBD1 (6 bases). This CDR3 spans 15 amino acids. Germline-derived CDR1 and CDR2 are KGHSH and LQKENI. V was trimmed by 2 bases and J by 3 bases, leaving 12 bases between them. The CDR3 reads CASSPVQGKTDTQYF. The CDR3 DNA follows: TGTGCCAGCTCACCAGTACAGGGAAAGACAGATACGCAGTATTTT.

The chain recombines TRBV12-5 with TRBJ1-6, with 7 bases matching TRBD1. The V segment lost 3 bases and the J segment 5 bases; nucleotides outside the gene matches: 1. Germline V gene sequence: CDR1 LGHNT, CDR2 FRNRAP. CDR3 length equals 14 residues. The CDR3: CASGLGGNNSPLHF. DNA for the CDR3: TGTGCTAGTGGTTTAGGGGGCAATAATTCACCCCTCCACTTT.

CDR3 nucleotides: TGTGCCAGCAGCCCGTTGGGACAGGGTGACTATGGCTACACCTTC. This codes for CASSPLGQGDYGYTF. The J gene is TRBJ1-2, the V gene TRBV25-1, with 9 bases aligning to TRBD1. V lost 6 bases, J lost 3 bases, and 8 bases stayed unmatched. Per the germline V gene, CDR1 is MGHDK and CDR2 is SYGVNS. The CDR3 has 15 residues.

This rearrangement joins TRBV2 to TRBJ1-5; D ambiguous. Trimming pared 3 bases from V and 4 bases from J, leaving 10 bases between. Germline V CDR1 and CDR2: SNHLY, FYNNEI. The CDR3 is 14 amino acids. The CDR3 DNA sequence: TGTGCCAGCAGTGAGTCTGCAGTTAATCAGCCCCAGCATTTT. It specifies CASSESAVNQPQHF.